This T cell receptor beta chain was sequenced for a study of shared clonotypes between healthy human individuals. Everyone who donated was a Caucasian adult who lived in Nashville, Tennessee. In the CD4+ fraction, cells were divided into CD45RA+ naive and CD45RA-negative memory subsets. The CDR3 covers 13 residues. The V end lost 4 bases, the J end lost 4 bases, and 10 bases lay between the germline ends. CDR1 is LNHDA and CDR2 is SQIVND in the germline V gene (reference sequence). Replicate PCRs for sorted subsets used approximately 190 ng DNA; this equaled around 28,000 T cell genomes. Produced via immunoSEQ multiplex PCR; TCRdb's table is partial and in-frame only. The table includes about 2.4 million clones, over 85% detected once.

The sample taken for sequencing was naive CD4+ T cells from PBMCs. Subset denoted: CD45RA+ positively selected. This chain joins TRBV19 and TRBJ1-2, with D unclear. This receptor was obtained from a man aged 18-30 years in good health. Some clones in this sample may be carry-over from other donors' samples. The CDR3 nucleotides are TGTGCCAGTAGTACCTTGGTAGCCTATGGCTACACCTTC. Its protein is CASSTLVAYGYTF.